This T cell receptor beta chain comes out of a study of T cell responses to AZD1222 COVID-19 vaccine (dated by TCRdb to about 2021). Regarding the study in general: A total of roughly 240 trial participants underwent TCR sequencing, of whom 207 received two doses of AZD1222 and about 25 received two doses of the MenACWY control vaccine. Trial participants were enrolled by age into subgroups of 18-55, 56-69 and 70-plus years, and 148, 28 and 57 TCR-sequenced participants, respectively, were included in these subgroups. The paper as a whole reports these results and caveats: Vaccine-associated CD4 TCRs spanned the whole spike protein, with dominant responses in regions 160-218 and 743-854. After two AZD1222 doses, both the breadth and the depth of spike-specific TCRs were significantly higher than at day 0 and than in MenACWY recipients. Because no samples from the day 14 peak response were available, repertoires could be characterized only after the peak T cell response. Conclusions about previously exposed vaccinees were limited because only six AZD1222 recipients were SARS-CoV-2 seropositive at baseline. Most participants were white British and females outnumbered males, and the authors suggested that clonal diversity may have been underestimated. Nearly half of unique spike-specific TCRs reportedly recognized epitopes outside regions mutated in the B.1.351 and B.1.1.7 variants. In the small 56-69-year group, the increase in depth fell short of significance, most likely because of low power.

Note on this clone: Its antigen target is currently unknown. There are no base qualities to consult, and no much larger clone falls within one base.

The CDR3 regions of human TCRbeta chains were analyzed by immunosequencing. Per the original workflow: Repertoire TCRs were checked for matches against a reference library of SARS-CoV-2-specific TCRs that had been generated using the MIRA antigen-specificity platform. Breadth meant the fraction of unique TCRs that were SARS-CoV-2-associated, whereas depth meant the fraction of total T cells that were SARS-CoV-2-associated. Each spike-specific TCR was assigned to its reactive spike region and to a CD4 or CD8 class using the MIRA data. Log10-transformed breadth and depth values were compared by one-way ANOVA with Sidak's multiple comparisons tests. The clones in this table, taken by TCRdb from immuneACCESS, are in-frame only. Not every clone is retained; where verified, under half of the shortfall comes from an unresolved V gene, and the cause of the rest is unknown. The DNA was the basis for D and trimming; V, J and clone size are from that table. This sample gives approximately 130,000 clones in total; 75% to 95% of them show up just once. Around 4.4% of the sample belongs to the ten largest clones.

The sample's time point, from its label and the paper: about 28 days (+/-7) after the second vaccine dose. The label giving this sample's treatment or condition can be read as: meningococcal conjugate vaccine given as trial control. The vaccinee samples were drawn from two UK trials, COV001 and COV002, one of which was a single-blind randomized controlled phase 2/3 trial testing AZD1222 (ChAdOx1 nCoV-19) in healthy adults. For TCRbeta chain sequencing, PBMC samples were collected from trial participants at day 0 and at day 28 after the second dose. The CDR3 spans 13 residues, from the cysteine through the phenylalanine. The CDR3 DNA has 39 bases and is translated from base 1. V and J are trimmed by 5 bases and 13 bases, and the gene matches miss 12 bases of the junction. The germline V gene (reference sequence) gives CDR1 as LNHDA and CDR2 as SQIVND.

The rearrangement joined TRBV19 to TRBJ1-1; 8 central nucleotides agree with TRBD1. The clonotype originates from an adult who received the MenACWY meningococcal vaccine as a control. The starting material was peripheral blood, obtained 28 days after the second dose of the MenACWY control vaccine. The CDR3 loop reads CASSPEQGVKGFF. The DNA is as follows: TGTGCCAGTAGTCCGGAACAGGGGGTTAAGGGTTTCTTT.